One and the same sample provided the 25 T cell receptor beta chains below, sequenced in a study of early stage breast cancer tumors. Method: immunoSEQ multiplex PCR; TCRdb's copy keeps in-frame clones and lacks some. Of about 72,000 clones listed, 79% are singletons. Material: blood. These receptors were collected from a person between 55 and 70 years old with breast cancer.

The rearrangement joins TRBV7-8 to TRBJ1-1; D is ambiguous. V dropped 6 bases and J dropped 4 bases, with 15 bases sitting between them. The germline V gene encodes CDR1 SGHVS and CDR2 FQNEAQ. CDR3 length equals 14 residues. CDR3 sequence (DNA): TGTGCCAGCAGTCCTCGACGGGTGGGCACTGAAGCTTTCTTT. It is translated as CASSPRRVGTEAFF.

The chain joins TRBV2 to TRBJ2-1; 13 nucleotides agree with TRBD2. The junction had 4 bases not matched to a gene; V was cut back by 6 bases and J by 5 bases. CDR3 length: 15 residues. Looked up from germline, CDR1 is SNHLY and CDR2 is FYNNEI. The CDR3 DNA is TGTGCCAGCAGCGTCGGACTAGCGGGGGACAATGAGCAGTTCTTC. Translating it yields CASSVGLAGDNEQFF.

The chain carries TRBV19 and TRBJ2-2; TRBD2 might be the D (6 bases). CDR3 size: 13 residues. Germline CDR1 LNHDA, CDR2 SQIVND (reference sequence). Trimming shortened V by 7 bases and J by 6 bases, and 12 bases separated the two germline ends. Written as DNA, the CDR3 is TGTGCCAGTACCGCATGGGGGGCCGGGGAGCTGTTTTTT. Translation: CASTAWGAGELFF.

The rearrangement links TRBV28 to TRBJ1-2, with D unclear. V shed 2 bases and J shed 4 bases, with 5 bases lying between them. This CDR3 contains 12 residues. Per the germline V gene, CDR1 is MDHEN and CDR2 is SYDVKM. The CDR3 protein is CASSLVGYGYTF. The CDR3 coding sequence is TGTGCCAGCAGTTTAGTGGGCTATGGCTACACCTTC.

The CDR3 reads CASSQESLAGDAGELFF. As DNA, the CDR3 is TGTGCCAGCAGCCAAGAGAGTCTAGCGGGAGACGCCGGGGAGCTGTTTTTT. This chain connects TRBV4-2 to TRBJ2-2; 10 nucleotides line up with TRBD2. The germline V gene has CDR1 LGHNA and CDR2 YNFKEQ. Trimming removed 0 bases from V and 6 bases from J; junction bases left unmatched: 7. This CDR3 has 17 residues.

Worth noting for this clone: Additional DNA sequences in this sample encode the identical CDR3. This chain uses TRBV20-1 with TRBJ2-5, with D unresolved. Trimming shortened V by 3 bases and J by 5 bases, and 7 bases separated the two germline ends. CDR1 and CDR2 from the germline V gene are DFQATT and SNEGSKA (reference sequence). The CDR3 has 11 residues. CDR3 residues: CSASRQETQYF. The CDR3 DNA reads TGCAGTGCTAGCCGTCAGGAGACCCAGTACTTC.

The chain couples TRBV19 to TRBJ2-5, with unresolved D. Germline V gene sequence: CDR1 LNHDA, CDR2 SQIVND (reference sequence). CDR3 length equals 13 residues. Between the trimmed V and J ends, which lost 3 bases and 5 bases, there was a span of 10 bases. The CDR3 loop reads CASSMEVRETQYF. The CDR3 nucleotides read TGTGCCAGTAGTATGGAAGTCCGGGAGACCCAGTACTTC.

This chain joins TRBV4-2 and TRBJ1-4; D is undetermined. Germline V gene sequence: CDR1 LGHNA, CDR2 YNFKEQ. The length of the CDR3 is 15 residues. The V end lost 4 bases, the J end lost 7 bases, and 16 bases lay between the germline ends. CDR3 loop: CASSRETALGEKLFF. Written as DNA, the CDR3 is TGTGCCAGCAGCCGAGAAACAGCTCTGGGTGAAAAACTGTTTTTT.

J is TRBJ2-2 and V is TRBV5-6, with 10 bases matching TRBD1. The V and J ends lost 6 bases and 2 bases, in that order; junction bases with no gene match: 4. Germline CDR1 and CDR2: SGHDT and YYEEEE. The CDR3 contains 15 residues. In nucleotides, the CDR3 is TGTGCCAGCACCTGGGACAGGGGAAACACCGGGGAGCTGTTTTTT. This codes for CASTWDRGNTGELFF. Looking up the rest from reference TRBV5-6 and TRBJ2-2 gives the full variable domain: DAGVTQSPTHLIKTRGQQVTLRCSPKSGHDTVSWYQQALGQGPQFIFQYYEEEERQRGNFPDRFSGHQFPNYSSELNVNALLLGDSALYLCASTWDRGNTGELFFGEGSRLTVL.

This clone was seen more than once but under ten times. V gene TRBV2 combines with J gene TRBJ1-1, with TRBD1 matching over 7 bases. This CDR3 is 11 amino acids long. Germline CDR1 reads SNHLY; CDR2 reads FYNNEI. Germline trimming cut 4 bases from V and 7 bases from J; bases unmatched to any gene: 0. CDR3: CASSGQGEAFF. Here the CDR3 DNA reads TGTGCCAGCAGTGGACAGGGTGAAGCTTTCTTT.

The chain recombines TRBV5-1 with TRBJ1-1; 10 bases map to TRBD1. This CDR3 contains 14 residues. Germline-derived CDR1 and CDR2 are SGHRS and YFSETQ. Trimming at V came to 4 bases and at J to 4 bases, leaving 4 bases not matched to a gene. CDR3 sequence (DNA): TGCGCCAGCAGCCCCCGGACAGGGGGCACTGAAGCTTTCTTT. Its translation is CASSPRTGGTEAFF.

V gene TRBV7-3 combines with J gene TRBJ2-5, with 10 bases matching TRBD2. Per germline, CDR1 SGHTA and CDR2 FQGTGA. V lost 5 bases and J lost 1; bases outside the gene matches: 10. CDR3 length: 17 amino acids. The CDR3 DNA reads as TGTGCCAGCAGCCCAACTAGCGGGATAGGGGGCCAAGAGACCCAGTACTTC. The encoded protein is CASSPTSGIGGQETQYF.

V usage is TRBV23-1 and J usage is TRBJ1-5, with D unclear. TRBV23-1 is an ORF; its function is uncertain. Trimming removed 0 bases from V and 7 bases from J, with 7 bases in between. The CDR3 spans 13 residues. In nucleotides, the CDR3 is TGCGCCAGCAGTCAATCCCCCCAGCAGCCCCAGCATTTT. It encodes CASSQSPQQPQHF.

The count of this clone is one. The chain links TRBV5-1 to TRBJ2-1, with TRBD2 matching 10 bases. This CDR3 region has 15 residues. Trimming took 4 bases from V and 9 from J; bases not matched to a gene: 10. Per the germline V gene, CDR1 is SGHRS and CDR2 is YFSETQ. The DNA of the CDR3 is TGCGCCAGCAGCCCGGTGGCCCTAGCGGGGGTTGAGCAGTTCTTC. Amino acids: CASSPVALAGVEQFF.

The chain couples TRBV29-1 to TRBJ2-2, with D possibly matching TRBD2 (5 bases). Trimming removed 2 bases at V and 5 bases at J, with 6 bases between. The CDR3 extends over 12 amino acids. The germline CDR1 and CDR2 sequences are SQVTM and ANQGSEA. DNA of the CDR3: TGCAGCGTTGAATGGGAGACCGGGGAGCTGTTTTTT. This translates into CSVEWETGELFF.

The chain is built from TRBV5-5 and TRBJ1-1, with 9 bases matching TRBD1. The ends lost 3 bases at V and 3 bases at J; junction bases unmatched: 3. The germline V gene encodes CDR1 SGHKS and CDR2 YYEKEE (reference sequence). The CDR3 loop spans 14 amino acids. CDR3 coding DNA: TGTGCCAGCAGCTCCCGGGACAGGGACACTGAAGCTTTCTTT. Residues: CASSSRDRDTEAFF.

The chain has TRBV6-1 and TRBJ2-5, with 12 bases matching TRBD2. CDR1 and CDR2 from the germline V gene are MNHNS and SASEGT. With V trimmed by 8 bases and J by 3 bases, 7 bases remained unmatched. There are 15 residues in the CDR3. The CDR3 DNA is TGTGCCAGCTCTCGAAGACTAGCGGGAGAAGAGACCCAGTACTTC. Its translation: CASSRRLAGEETQYF.

V and J are TRBV11-3 and TRBJ2-7, with D perhaps matching TRBD2 (5 bases). Germline loops: CDR1 SGHNT, CDR2 YENEEA. The CDR3 is 15 amino acids. Trimming shortened V by 3 bases and J by 0 bases, and 12 bases separated the two germline ends. The CDR3 sequence is CASSFRSGSSYEQYF. CDR3 nucleotide sequence: TGTGCCAGCAGCTTTAGGAGCGGTAGCTCCTACGAGCAGTACTTC.

The chain links TRBV28 to TRBJ2-7, with 9 bases lining up with TRBD1. This CDR3 region has 16 residues. Germline trimming cut 2 bases from V and 0 bases from J; bases unmatched to any gene: 5. Germline V gives CDR1 MDHEN, CDR2 SYDVKM. For the CDR3, the DNA is TGTGCCAGCAGTTTAGAAGGACAGGGGACCTCCTACGAGCAGTACTTC. The encoded protein is CASSLEGQGTSYEQYF. The whole variable domain, filled in from reference TRBV28 and TRBJ2-7, reads DVKVTQSSRYLVKRTGEKVFLECVQDMDHENMFWYRQDPGLGLRLIYFSYDVKMKEKGDIPEGYSVSREKKERFSLILESASTNQTSMYLCASSLEGQGTSYEQYFGPGTRLTVT.

The V and J genes are TRBV10-3 and TRBJ2-7; D not resolved. Trimming shortened V by 3 bases and J by 6 bases, and 9 bases separated the two germline ends. Germline V gives CDR1 ENHRY, CDR2 SYGVKD. CDR3 size: 12 residues. The CDR3 protein is CAISDSISEQYF. CDR3 bases: TGTGCCATCAGTGACTCAATTAGCGAGCAGTACTTC.

The chain employs TRBV7-3 and TRBJ2-1; D remains ambiguous. Trimming removed 3 bases from V and 6 bases from J, with 9 bases in between. Germline V gives CDR1 SGHTA, CDR2 FQGTGA. This CDR3 is 13 amino acids long. The chain's CDR3 is CASSLGSGNEQFF. DNA for the CDR3: TGTGCCAGCAGCTTGGGGTCGGGCAATGAGCAGTTCTTC.

This clone was seen once. The chain uses TRBV11-3 and TRBJ2-7; 7 nucleotides match TRBD1. Germline CDR1 SGHNT, CDR2 YENEEA. Germline trimming cut 4 bases from V and 5 bases from J; bases unmatched to any gene: 5. The CDR3 extends over 13 amino acids. The CDR3 loop reads CASSWGQPNEQYF. The CDR3 coding sequence is TGTGCCAGCAGCTGGGGACAGCCCAACGAGCAGTACTTC.

The rearrangement links TRBV28 to TRBJ1-2; 8 bases agree with TRBD1. V gave up 5 bases and J gave up 4 bases; unmatched junction bases: 18. The CDR3 is 18 amino acids. CDR1 MDHEN and CDR2 SYDVKM come from the germline V gene. CDR3 sequence reads: CASSPPGTGRYNRYGYTF. CDR3 nucleotides: TGTGCCAGCAGTCCGCCCGGGACAGGTCGTTATAATCGCTATGGCTACACCTTC.

This chain links TRBV7-3 with TRBJ2-1; D assignment may be TRBD1 or TRBD2 (6 bases each). This CDR3 region has 14 residues. Germline-derived CDR1 and CDR2 are SGHTA and FQGTGA. The ends were cut back, 6 bases at V and 12 bases at J, with 21 bases in the middle. For the CDR3, the DNA is TGTGCCAGCAGTCAGACAGGAGGGATTACACGGCAGTTCTTC. This encodes CASSQTGGITRQFF.

The chain carries TRBV29-1 and TRBJ2-3; TRBD2 agrees at 9 bases. CDR1 is SQVTM, CDR2 ANQGSEA, per germline. The CDR3 has 15 amino acids. V lost 4 bases to trimming and J lost 0 bases; unmatched junction nucleotides: 5. CDR3 residues: CSVARLAASTDTQYF. The CDR3 DNA follows: TGCAGCGTTGCCCGACTAGCGGCTAGCACAGATACGCAGTATTTT.